This T cell receptor beta chain was found in a study of shared clonotypes between healthy human individuals. Clones were read by immunoSEQ multiplex PCR, and TCRdb kept only the in-frame ones, dropping some. This sample has 400,000 to 500,000 clones, with 76% found just once. CDR3 length: 16 residues. Germline CDR1 reads KGHSH; CDR2 reads LQKENI. V lost 2 bases to trimming and J lost 0 bases, with 13 bases between them. The specimen sequenced was PBMCs. The receptor was derived from a woman between 40 and 55 years old in good health. Some clones in this sample may be carry-over from other donors' samples. V and J are TRBV18 and TRBJ1-1, with D unclear. The CDR3 DNA is TGTGCCAGCTCACCAAGGGTAGGGAAAATGAACACTGAAGCTTTCTTT. Its protein product is CASSPRVGKMNTEAFF.